Presented here are 2 T cell receptor beta chains from one specimen sequenced in a study of human thymus T cells. TCRdb keeps only in-frame clones here, not all; method: immunoSEQ multiplex PCR. The table has about 46,000 clones, 95% seen once; the top ten hold about 0.17%. The material sequenced was blood. These receptors were obtained from a girl under three years old with a congenital heart defect but otherwise immunologically healthy.

The chain employs TRBV5-1 and TRBJ1-2; a weak D match, TRBD1 (6 bases). V lost 0 bases and J lost 1, with 22 bases in between. The CDR3 is 19 amino acids. The germline V gene has CDR1 SGHRS and CDR2 YFSETQ. The CDR3 is CASSLVGGRRGWDNYGYTF. For the CDR3, the DNA is TGCGCCAGCAGCTTGGTAGGGGGGCGAAGAGGATGGGATAACTATGGCTACACCTTC.

A word on this clone: One junction end does not reproduce the germline sequence, and a read error may be involved. The V gene is TRBV7-7, the J gene TRBJ2-7; 13 nucleotides match TRBD2. This CDR3 is built from 15 residues. Per the germline V gene, CDR1 is SSHAT and CDR2 is FNYEAQ (reference sequence). CDR3 amino acids: CASSSGLAGSYEQYF. DNA of the CDR3: TGTGCTAGCAGCTCGGGACTAGCGGGGAGCTACGAGCAGTACTTC.